A selection of T cell receptor beta chains follows, all from one sample in a study of T cells in Graves' hyperthyroidism and ophthalmopathy. TCRdb recomputed calls from the multiplex PCR reads with MiXCR, one row per CDR3 protein. The sample gives approximately 620,000 distinct CDR3 sequences, about 15% of which show up once; roughly 5.7% is in the top ten. The sequencing sample was made of blood. The source is a woman aged 25-40 years with Graves' hyperthyroidism that later progressed to Graves' ophthalmopathy. The CDR3 runs from the conserved cysteine through the conserved F or W. The D gene is left open where the match is weak. Some rows have no size entry. The others give once, few or many, or a class for an expanded clone.

TRBD1,TRBJ1-1,TRBV15,many,CATSSDRWNTEAFF,TGTGCCACCAGCTCGGACAGGTGGAACACTGAAGCTTTCTTT
NA,TRBJ1-1,TRBV6-2/TRBV6-3,many,CASEDRLNTEAFF,TGTGCCAGCGAGGACAGATTGAACACTGAAGCTTTCTTT
NA,TRBJ1-1,TRBV3-1,many,CASSQVPKGKNTEAFF,TGTGCCAGCAGCCAAGTTCCTAAAGGGAAGAACACTGAAGCTTTCTTT
NA,TRBJ2-2,TRBV5-1,many,CASSPDRGELFF,TGCGCCAGCAGCCCGGACCGCGGGGAGCTGTTTTTT
NA,TRBJ1-1,TRBV18,NA,CASSLFILPENTEAFF,TGTGCCAGCTCACTATTTATACTCCCTGAGAACACTGAAGCTTTCTTT
TRBD1,TRBJ2-5,TRBV20-1,many,CSANPGQLETQYF,TGCAGTGCGAATCCGGGACAGTTGGAGACCCAGTACTTC
TRBD2,TRBJ2-2,TRBV27,many,CASSDLAGDTGELFF,TGTGCCAGCAGTGATCTAGCGGGAGACACCGGGGAGCTGTTTTTT
TRBD2,TRBJ2-1,TRBV19,few,CASSIVPTSGSNEQFF,TGTGCCAGTAGTATAGTTCCGACTAGCGGGAGCAATGAGCAGTTCTTC
NA,TRBJ2-3,TRBV25-1,NA,CASTARSPNPNTQYF,TGTGCCAGCACCGCCCGGTCCCCAAACCCGAATACGCAGTATTTT
TRBD1,TRBJ2-5,TRBV28,NA,CASIRQGAKQETQYF,TGTGCCAGCATACGACAGGGGGCGAAGCAAGAGACCCAGTACTTC
TRBD2,TRBJ2-7,TRBV6-2/TRBV6-3,NA,CASTLYGTSGYEQYF,TGTGCCAGCACCCTATATGGGACTAGCGGTTACGAGCAGTACTTC
NA,TRBJ2-2,TRBV10-3,NA,CAILREASGELFF,TGTGCCATCTTGCGAGAGGCGAGCGGGGAGCTGTTTTTT
NA,TRBJ1-2,TRBV27,many,CASRTGTNYGYTF,TGTGCCAGCAGGACCGGGACGAACTATGGCTACACCTTC
TRBD2,TRBJ2-3,TRBV27,many,CASSTPSGSGGYTQYF,TGTGCCAGCAGTACCCCTAGCGGGAGTGGGGGATATACGCAGTATTTT
NA,TRBJ2-5,TRBV7-3,many,CASSLTVGMVQETQYF,TGTGCCAGCAGCTTAACCGTTGGTATGGTACAAGAGACCCAGTACTTC
TRBD2,TRBJ2-1,TRBV28,NA,CATVPWGGPNEQFF,TGTGCAACTGTTCCTTGGGGAGGGCCAAATGAGCAGTTCTTC
TRBD1,TRBJ1-1,TRBV7-2,many,CASSLDFGTGGTEAFF,TGTGCCAGCAGCTTAGATTTTGGGACAGGGGGCACTGAAGCTTTCTTT
NA,TRBJ1-5,TRBV7-2,NA,CASSFQGGTTQHQPQHF,TGTGCCAGCAGCTTCCAGGGAGGCACAACACAGCACCAGCCCCAGCATTTT
NA,TRBJ2-3,TRBV2,many,CASSRQERDTQYF,TGTGCCAGCTCCCGCCAAGAGCGAGATACGCAGTATTTT
NA,TRBJ2-5,TRBV2,many,CASSKTFGEETQYF,TGTGCCAGCAGCAAAACATTTGGGGAAGAGACCCAGTACTTC
NA,TRBJ1-2,TRBV9,NA,CASSVATERGYGYTF,TGTGCCAGCAGCGTAGCTACGGAGAGGGGTTATGGCTACACCTTC
NA,TRBJ1-3,TRBV28,few,CASSLSVGSGNTIYF,TGTGCCAGCAGTTTATCGGTGGGGTCTGGAAACACCATATATTTT
NA,TRBJ1-1,TRBV9,NA,CASSRGGYPEAFF,TGTGCCAGCAGTAGAGGGGGGTACCCTGAAGCTTTCTTT
NA,TRBJ1-1,TRBV6-1,many,CASSYTPAGSTEAFF,TGTGCCAGCAGCTACACACCAGCGGGGAGCACTGAAGCTTTCTTT
NA,TRBJ1-5,TRBV28,many,CASRLGISNQPQHF,TGTGCCAGCCGCTTAGGGATTAGCAATCAGCCCCAGCATTTT
NA,TRBJ1-2,TRBV20-1,many,CSARVGRGAGYTF,TGCAGTGCTAGAGTAGGCAGGGGTGCTGGCTACACCTTC
NA,TRBJ1-2,TRBV27,many,CASSLSGYSYGYTF,TGTGCCAGCAGTTTATCGGGCTACAGTTATGGCTACACCTTC
TRBD1,TRBJ1-5,TRBV6-1,NA,CASSPRQGSDSNQPQHF,TGTGCCAGCAGTCCAAGACAGGGATCGGATAGCAATCAGCCCCAGCATTTT
NA,TRBJ2-5,TRBV20-1,many,CSAIGGREETQYF,TGCAGTGCCATTGGGGGACGGGAAGAGACCCAGTACTTC
NA,TRBJ2-7,TRBV19,NA,CASSIERRSSYEQYF,TGTGCCAGTAGTATAGAAAGGAGGAGCTCCTACGAGCAGTACTTC
NA,TRBJ2-1,TRBV9,few,CASSVGGIQFNEQFF,TGTGCCAGCAGCGTAGGCGGGATTCAGTTTAATGAGCAGTTCTTC
TRBD1,TRBJ2-5,TRBV14,NA,CASSRTMDRGWVETQYF,TGTGCCAGCAGCCGAACAATGGACAGGGGGTGGGTAGAGACCCAGTACTTC
NA,TRBJ1-4,TRBV15,many,CATSRDAGWGEKLFF,TGTGCCACCAGCAGAGACGCAGGGTGGGGGGAAAAACTGTTTTTT
NA,TRBJ2-7,TRBV7-2,many,CASSLSGDVGGIHEQYF,TGTGCCAGCAGCTTAAGTGGGGATGTAGGGGGAATCCACGAGCAGTACTTC
NA,TRBJ2-5,TRBV20-1,many,CSASRTPPPETQYF,TGCAGTGCTAGCCGAACTCCCCCTCCTGAGACCCAGTACTTC
TRBD2,TRBJ2-1,TRBV27,many,CASGAGGPYNEQFF,TGTGCCAGCGGAGCGGGAGGGCCCTACAATGAGCAGTTCTTC
TRBD1,TRBJ2-2,TRBV3-1,few,CASSQVTQGYTGELFF,TGTGCCAGCAGCCAAGTAACACAGGGGTACACCGGGGAGCTGTTTTTT
NA,TRBJ2-7,TRBV14,few,CASSQEVGGKRYEQYF,TGTGCCAGCAGCCAAGAAGTTGGGGGAAAACGCTACGAGCAGTACTTC
NA,TRBJ1-1,TRBV28,many,CASSGSVNTEAFF,TGTGCCAGCAGTGGCTCGGTGAACACTGAAGCTTTCTTT
TRBD1,TRBJ2-2,TRBV20-1,few,CSVYRGQNTGELFF,TGCAGTGTGTATAGGGGGCAGAACACCGGGGAGCTGTTTTTT
NA,TRBJ2-7,TRBV11-2,many,CASSLTAEGSYEQYF,TGTGCCAGCAGCTTGACGGCCGAAGGCTCCTACGAGCAGTACTTC
TRBD1,TRBJ2-7,TRBV25-1,NA,CASSAQRDSFYEQYF,TGTGCCAGCAGTGCCCAAAGGGACAGTTTTTACGAGCAGTACTTC
NA,TRBJ2-2,TRBV15,many,CATSLPGSTGTGELFF,TGTGCCACCAGCCTCCCCGGGAGCACAGGGACCGGGGAGCTGTTTTTT
NA,TRBJ1-5,TRBV20-1,many,CSAREGGNQPQHF,TGCAGTGCTAGAGAAGGGGGCAATCAGCCCCAGCATTTT
TRBD1,TRBJ1-1,TRBV28,NA,CASSFWKDSGQKNTEAFF,TGTGCCAGCAGTTTCTGGAAAGACTCGGGACAGAAGAACACTGAAGCTTTCTTT